This passage covers 29 T cell receptor beta chains from one sample sequenced in a study of shared clonotypes between healthy human individuals (dated by TCRdb to about 2020). Library method: the immunoSEQ multiplex PCR assay. The table was pulled from immuneACCESS by TCRdb, which kept in-frame rearrangements only. Such tables lose some clones; where checked, under half of the loss comes from unresolved V genes, and the rest has no known cause. For this sample the table gives around 940,000 clones, of which roughly 72% were detected only once. The top ten constitute about 1.5% of the sample. The sequencing sample was made of memory CD4+ T cells sorted from blood. The cell subset or site tag for this specimen amounts to: CD45RA-negative fraction. The receptors stem from a man between 18 and 29 years old in good health.

The chain couples TRBV6-6 to TRBJ2-7; D unclear. Germline loops: CDR1 MNHNY, CDR2 SVGAGI (reference sequence). The CDR3 is 11 residues long. V gave up 2 bases and J gave up 6 bases, with 5 bases separating them. The CDR3 bases are TGTGCCAGCAGTTACGGGGTCGAGCAGTACTTC. This gives the protein CASSYGVEQYF.

V and J are TRBV6-5 and TRBJ2-6; the D gene is possibly TRBD2 (5 bases). This CDR3 contains 14 residues. Trimming stripped 5 bases from V and 3 bases from J, with 8 bases between. Germline CDR1 MNHEY, CDR2 SVGAGI. The CDR3 region has the DNA TGTGCCAGCAGTCGAGGGTTTGGGGCCAACGTCCTGACTTTC. Translating gives CASSRGFGANVLTF.

This clone was picked up a small number of times. The V call is TRBV5-1, the J call TRBJ2-3; 10 nucleotides line up with TRBD2. The germline CDR1 and CDR2 sequences are SGHRS and YFSETQ. V lost 2 bases and J lost 4; bases outside the gene matches: 7. The CDR3 consists of 16 residues. The CDR3 spells CASSFVSGGLSDTQYF. As DNA, the CDR3 is TGCGCCAGCAGCTTCGTTAGCGGGGGGCTGTCAGATACGCAGTATTTT.

In its sample, this clone was seen a few times. This sequence joins TRBV27 and TRBJ2-7; the D call may be TRBD1 or TRBD2 (5 bases each). The germline gives CDR1 MNHEY, CDR2 SMNVEV (reference sequence). CDR3 length: 13 amino acids. The V gene lost 6 bases and the J gene lost 3 bases, with 12 bases spanning the gap. The CDR3 nucleotides read TGTGCCAGCAGCCGGGACCGATACTACGAGCAGTACTTC. It codes for CASSRDRYYEQYF.

The chain joins TRBV5-4 to TRBJ2-5; TRBD2 matches 9 bases. The CDR3 covers 15 residues. CDR1 SGHNT and CDR2 YYREEE come from the germline V gene (reference sequence). The V and J ends lost 2 bases and 2 bases, in that order; junction bases with no gene match: 4. CDR3: CASSFGLAGQETQYF. CDR3 DNA: TGTGCCAGCAGCTTTGGCCTAGCGGGACAAGAGACCCAGTACTTC. The variable domain in full, completed from reference TRBV5-4 and TRBJ2-5, reads ETGVTQSPTHLIKTRGQQVTLRCSSQSGHNTVSWYQQALGQGPQFIFQYYREEENGRGNFPPRFSGLQFPNYSSELNVNALELDDSALYLCASSFGLAGQETQYFGPGTRLLVL.

The chain has TRBV9 and TRBJ2-1; a weak D match, TRBD1 (5 bases). This CDR3 is 14 amino acids long. Germline assignment: CDR1 SGDLS and CDR2 YYNGEE. V lost 4 bases and J lost 3, with 11 bases in between. CDR3 loop: CASSQAGIYNEQFF. The CDR3 region has the DNA TGTGCCAGCAGCCAGGCAGGGATCTACAATGAGCAGTTCTTC.

The rearrangement links TRBV5-4 to TRBJ1-2, with 8 nucleotides matching TRBD1. The length of the CDR3 is 15 residues. Germline V gene lookup returns CDR1 SGHNT and CDR2 YYREEE (reference sequence). The V segment lost 5 bases and the J segment 1 base; nucleotides outside the gene matches: 7. The CDR3 region has the DNA TGTGCCAGCAGGGCGGGACAGGAGTTTAACTATGGCTACACCTTC. Its translation is CASRAGQEFNYGYTF.

The V gene is TRBV6-1, the J gene TRBJ2-7; TRBD2 matches 12 bases. V was clipped by 7 bases and J by 3 bases; unmatched bases: 7. The CDR3 loop spans 15 amino acids. Germline CDR1 MNHNS, CDR2 SASEGT. CDR3 amino acids: CASNRLAGDLYEQYF. CDR3 nucleotides: TGTGCCAGCAACAGACTAGCGGGGGACCTCTACGAGCAGTACTTC.

The chain employs TRBV19 and TRBJ1-6, with D possibly matching TRBD1 (5 bases). Trimming removed 5 bases from V and 6 bases from J, with 11 bases in between. The germline V gene has CDR1 LNHDA and CDR2 SQIVND (reference sequence). CDR3 length equals 14 residues. The CDR3: CASSSTELNSPLHF. The DNA for the CDR3 is TGTGCCAGTAGTTCGACAGAACTTAATTCACCCCTCCACTTT.

This clone was counted only a few times. V gene TRBV4-1 combines with J gene TRBJ2-1, with a possible D match to TRBD1 (5 bases). Per the germline V gene, CDR1 is MGHRA and CDR2 is YSYEKL. The CDR3 has 14 residues. V dropped 3 bases and J dropped 9 bases, with 15 bases sitting between them. This chain's CDR3 is CASSHPGWEGEQFF. In nucleotides, the CDR3 is TGCGCCAGCAGCCACCCAGGGTGGGAAGGTGAGCAGTTCTTC.

V is TRBV2 and J is TRBJ2-4; the D gene could be TRBD1 or TRBD2 (5 bases each). The V end lost 7 bases, the J end lost 0 bases, and 13 bases lay between the germline ends. The CDR3 sequence is 15 residues long. Germline V gene sequence: CDR1 SNHLY, CDR2 FYNNEI. The CDR3 loop reads CASNTVRGAKNIQYF. In nucleotides, the CDR3 is TGTGCCAGCAATACAGTGAGGGGAGCCAAAAACATTCAGTACTTC.

This chain uses TRBV2 with TRBJ2-5, with 8 bases matching TRBD1. Trimming at V came to 8 bases and at J to 5 bases, leaving 13 bases not matched to a gene. The CDR3 is 15 amino acids. The germline CDR1 and CDR2 sequences are SNHLY and FYNNEI. The CDR3 region is CASRLRQGNEETQYF. CDR3 sequence (DNA): TGTGCCAGCCGCCTGAGACAGGGGAATGAGGAGACCCAGTACTTC. Combining the CDR3 with reference TRBV2 and TRBJ2-5 gives the whole variable domain EPEVTQTPSHQVTQMGQEVILRCVPISNHLYFYWYRQILGQKVEFLVSFYNNEISEKSEIFDDQFSVERPDGSNFTLKIRSTKLEDSAMYFCASRLRQGNEETQYFGPGTRLLVL.

The V call is TRBV2, the J call TRBJ2-3; D unclear. Trimming removed 4 bases from V and 7 bases from J, with 6 bases in between. Germline V gene lookup returns CDR1 SNHLY and CDR2 FYNNEI. This CDR3 has 11 amino acids. The CDR3 protein is CASSVLNTQYF. For the CDR3, the DNA is TGTGCCAGCAGTGTACTAAATACGCAGTATTTT. Full variable domain (outside the CDR3, taken from reference TRBV2 and TRBJ2-3): EPEVTQTPSHQVTQMGQEVILRCVPISNHLYFYWYRQILGQKVEFLVSFYNNEISEKSEIFDDQFSVERPDGSNFTLKIRSTKLEDSAMYFCASSVLNTQYFGPGTRLTVL.

The chain uses TRBV5-6 and TRBJ2-5; D may be TRBD1 (5 bases). The germline V and J ends were trimmed by 3 bases and 7 bases, with 13 bases remaining between them. The CDR3 extends over 13 amino acids. Germline V lookup: CDR1 SGHDT, CDR2 YYEEEE. The CDR3 spells CASSSTGPGTQYF. In nucleotides, the CDR3 is TGTGCCAGCAGCTCTACAGGTCCGGGGACCCAGTACTTC.

V gene TRBV6-6 combines with J gene TRBJ1-5; possibly TRBD1 for D (6 bases). The CDR3 runs to 16 residues. Trimming took off 11 bases at V and 4 bases at J, with 24 bases between the two ends. CDR1 is MNHNY and CDR2 is SVGAGI in the germline V gene (reference sequence). The CDR3 is CAAQGGGQFGNQPQHF. DNA of the CDR3: TGTGCCGCTCAAGGGGGGGGACAATTTGGGAATCAGCCCCAGCATTTT.

This clone was recorded once. The V gene is TRBV19, the J gene TRBJ1-4, with 7 bases aligning to TRBD1. Looked up from germline, CDR1 is LNHDA and CDR2 is SQIVND (reference sequence). The CDR3 contains 15 residues. Trimming at V came to 10 bases and at J to 6 bases, leaving 14 bases not matched to a gene. The CDR3 reads CATNIGAGGDEKLFF. CDR3 sequence (DNA): TGTGCCACCAACATAGGTGCAGGGGGGGATGAAAAACTGTTTTTT.

The chain has TRBV10-2 and TRBJ2-5; D might be TRBD2 (6 bases). Germline V gives CDR1 WSHSY, CDR2 SAAADI. V was clipped by 4 bases and J by 5 bases, with 8 bases between them. The CDR3 spans 12 residues. CDR3: CASSALAETQYF. The CDR3 nucleotides are TGCGCCAGCAGTGCCCTAGCGGAGACCCAGTACTTC.

This clone was found many times. The chain links TRBV6-5 to TRBJ1-1, with 7 bases lining up with TRBD1. Germline loops: CDR1 MNHEY, CDR2 SVGAGI. V gave up 6 bases and J gave up 5 bases; unmatched junction bases: 9. The CDR3 has 14 amino acids. The CDR3 DNA reads as TGTGCCAGCAGGGCCAAAAGCAGGGGGACTGAAGCTTTCTTT. Its protein product is CASRAKSRGTEAFF.

The chain couples TRBV2 to TRBJ2-3; no firm D call. Germline CDR1 and CDR2: SNHLY and FYNNEI. The CDR3 has 11 amino acids. The ends were cut back, 5 bases at V and 7 bases at J, with 7 bases in the middle. CDR3 nucleotides: TGTGCCAGCAGTCCCCTAAATACGCAGTATTTT. Translation: CASSPLNTQYF.

The rearrangement uses TRBV4-2 and TRBJ2-7; 7 nucleotides align to TRBD2. With V trimmed by 0 bases and J by 7 bases, 3 bases remained unmatched. Germline V gives CDR1 LGHNA, CDR2 YNFKEQ. The CDR3 runs to 13 residues. CDR3 nucleotides: TGTGCCAGCAGCCAAGACGGAGCGGGAGAGCAGTACTTC. The encoded protein is CASSQDGAGEQYF.

The chain's CDR3 is CASSLGDSSPLHF. The CDR3 DNA reads TGTGCCAGCAGTTTAGGGGACTCATCACCCCTCCACTTT. The chain is built from TRBV6-5 and TRBJ1-6; weak D call: TRBD1 (5 bases). Trimming removed 4 bases from V and 10 bases from J, with 11 bases in between. Germline CDR1 reads MNHEY; CDR2 reads SVGAGI. The CDR3 runs 13 residues.

The rearrangement links TRBV4-3 to TRBJ2-1, with 11 bases matching TRBD2. Trimming cost V 0 bases and J 0 bases; bases outside gene matches: 7. The CDR3 totals 19 residues. The V gene's germline CDR1 is LGHNA and CDR2 YSLEER. DNA of the CDR3: TGCGCCAGCAGCCAAGAAGATATGGGACTAGCGGCCTCCTACAATGAGCAGTTCTTC. This translates into CASSQEDMGLAASYNEQFF.

The chain employs TRBV5-1 and TRBJ1-3, with 8 bases lining up with TRBD1. Germline CDR1 is SGHRS and CDR2 is YFSETQ. This CDR3 has 15 amino acids. V lost 5 bases to trimming and J lost 0 bases; unmatched junction nucleotides: 4. This CDR3 reads CASSPGQGSGNTIYF. CDR3 DNA sequence: TGCGCCAGCAGTCCAGGACAGGGCTCTGGAAACACCATATATTTT.

The CDR3 nucleotides read TGTGCCAGCAGTTTGACAGTCGGGTACACTGAAGCTTTCTTT. As protein: CASSLTVGYTEAFF. The V and J genes are TRBV28 and TRBJ1-1, with D perhaps TRBD1 (5 bases). CDR1 MDHEN and CDR2 SYDVKM come from the germline V gene. V lost 3 bases to trimming and J lost 3 bases, with 11 bases between them. CDR3 length: 14 residues.

The rearrangement uses TRBV9 and TRBJ2-2, with 9 positions matching TRBD2. J was trimmed by 1 base and V by 1 base; bases with no gene match: 5. Germline V gene lookup returns CDR1 SGDLS and CDR2 YYNGEE. The CDR3 is 17 residues long. CDR3 in DNA: TGTGCCAGCAGCGTACAGACTAGCGGAGGGAACACCGGGGAGCTGTTTTTT. This encodes CASSVQTSGGNTGELFF. The variable domain in full, with the rest retrieved from reference TRBV9 and TRBJ2-2, is DSGVTQTPKHLITATGQRVTLRCSPRSGDLSVYWYQQSLDQGLQFLIQYYNGEERAKGNILERFSAQQFPDLHSELNLSSLELGDSALYFCASSVQTSGGNTGELFFGEGSRLTVL.

The rearrangement uses TRBV10-3 and TRBJ1-1; weak D call: TRBD1 (5 bases). Trimming shortened V by 5 bases and J by 3 bases, and 10 bases separated the two germline ends. The CDR3 has 13 amino acids. Germline lookup yields CDR1 ENHRY and CDR2 SYGVKD. CDR3 amino acids: CAISPREDTEAFF. The CDR3 DNA reads as TGTGCCATCAGTCCCAGGGAGGACACTGAAGCTTTCTTT.

This sequence joins TRBV6-5 and TRBJ2-7; D is unclear. CDR1 and CDR2 (germline): MNHEY, SVGAGI. With 2 bases removed from V and 7 bases from J, the gap between germline ends came to 12 bases. The length of the CDR3 is 13 residues. Here the CDR3 DNA reads TGTGCCAGCAGTTACGCACAGTTGGGTGAGCAGTACTTC. Translating it yields CASSYAQLGEQYF.

The CDR3 loop reads CASSSLGRADNEQFF. Here the CDR3 DNA reads TGTGCCAGCAGCAGCCTCGGAAGGGCGGACAATGAGCAGTTCTTC. The chain has TRBV7-2 and TRBJ2-1; D not certain. The germline V gene has CDR1 SGHTA and CDR2 FQGNSA. With 5 bases removed from V and 5 bases from J, the gap between germline ends came to 16 bases. The CDR3 is 15 residues long.

Of note for this clone: The sample holds other DNA sequences that translate to the same CDR3. The V call is TRBV18, the J call TRBJ1-6; TRBD1 matches at 10 bases. Trimming at V came to 3 bases and at J to 10 bases, leaving 3 bases not matched to a gene. Germline V gene sequence: CDR1 KGHSH, CDR2 LQKENI. This CDR3 has 14 residues. DNA of the CDR3: TGTGCCAGCTCACCGGACAGGGGGAGATCACCCCTCCACTTT. Translation gives CASSPDRGRSPLHF.